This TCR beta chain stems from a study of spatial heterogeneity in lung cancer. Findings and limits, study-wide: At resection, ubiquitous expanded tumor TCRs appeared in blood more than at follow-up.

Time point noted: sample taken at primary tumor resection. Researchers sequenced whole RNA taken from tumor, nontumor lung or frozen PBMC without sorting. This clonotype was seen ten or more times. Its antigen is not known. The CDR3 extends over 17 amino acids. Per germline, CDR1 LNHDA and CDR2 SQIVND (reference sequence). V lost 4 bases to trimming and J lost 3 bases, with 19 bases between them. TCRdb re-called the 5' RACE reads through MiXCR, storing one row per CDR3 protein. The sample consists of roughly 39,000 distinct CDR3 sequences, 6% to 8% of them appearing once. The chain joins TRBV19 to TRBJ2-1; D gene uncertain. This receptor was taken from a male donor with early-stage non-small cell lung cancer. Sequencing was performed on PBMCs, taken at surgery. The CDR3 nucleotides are TGTGCCAGTAGTACTCACCGCGATTTCGATGTCTACAATGAGCAGTTCTTC. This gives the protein CASSTHRDFDVYNEQFF.